Below, one TCR beta chain is given with its context. Its antigen remains unidentified. This CDR3 has 15 residues. V was trimmed by 2 bases and J by 6 bases, leaving 14 bases between them. The germline V gene has CDR1 SNHLY and CDR2 FYNNEI. Uncontrolled infection, other autoimmune disease, pregnancy and lactation each barred patients from inclusion. The data originate from a study of T cells in Graves' hyperthyroidism and ophthalmopathy. Researchers amplified the TCR beta CDR3 regions from RNA transcripts. Researchers ran a first-round RT-PCR on the TCR CDR3 using the HTBI primer set. TCRdb reanalysed the multiplex PCR reads using MiXCR and keeps one entry per CDR3 protein. The sample includes more than 550,000 distinct CDR3 sequences, just under 45% of them seen just once. General study points: Within blood appeared most thyroid clonotypes that had expanded above 0.001.

The source of this sequence is an adult man with Graves' disease, either hyperthyroidism or ophthalmopathy (not recorded which). V gene TRBV2 combines with J gene TRBJ1-5; D might be TRBD1 (6 bases). The sequencing sample was made of peripheral blood or thyroid tissue (not recorded which). CDR3 loop: CASSESGGGSQPQHF. CDR3 nucleotide sequence: TGTGCCAGCAGTGAAAGTGGAGGGGGGAGTCAGCCCCAGCATTTT.